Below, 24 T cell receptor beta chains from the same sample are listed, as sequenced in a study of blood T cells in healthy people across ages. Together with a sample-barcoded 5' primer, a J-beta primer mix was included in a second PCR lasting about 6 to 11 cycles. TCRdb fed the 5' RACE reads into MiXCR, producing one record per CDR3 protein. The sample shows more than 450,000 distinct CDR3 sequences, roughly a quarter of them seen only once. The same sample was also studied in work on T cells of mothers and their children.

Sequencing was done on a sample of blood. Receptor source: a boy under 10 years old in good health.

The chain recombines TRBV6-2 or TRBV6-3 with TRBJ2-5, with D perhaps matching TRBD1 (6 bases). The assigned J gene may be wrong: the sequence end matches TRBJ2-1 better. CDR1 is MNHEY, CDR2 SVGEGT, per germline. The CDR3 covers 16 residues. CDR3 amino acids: CASRGAPDSAYNEQFF. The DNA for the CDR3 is TGTGCCAGCAGGGGGGCGCCGGACTCGGCGTACAATGAGCAGTTCTTC.

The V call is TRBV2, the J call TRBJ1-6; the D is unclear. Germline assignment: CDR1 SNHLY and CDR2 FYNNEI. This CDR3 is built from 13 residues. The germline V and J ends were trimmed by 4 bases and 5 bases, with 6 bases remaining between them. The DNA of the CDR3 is TGTGCCAGCAGTGGGGCAAATAATTCACCCCTCCACTTT. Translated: CASSGANNSPLHF.

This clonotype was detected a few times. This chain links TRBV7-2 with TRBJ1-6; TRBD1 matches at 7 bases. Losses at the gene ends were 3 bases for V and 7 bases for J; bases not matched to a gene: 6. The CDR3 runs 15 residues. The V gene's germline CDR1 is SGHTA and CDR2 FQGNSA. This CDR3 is CASSFLRDSNSPLHF. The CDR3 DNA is TGTGCCAGCAGCTTCCTCCGGGACAGCAATTCACCCCTCCACTTT.

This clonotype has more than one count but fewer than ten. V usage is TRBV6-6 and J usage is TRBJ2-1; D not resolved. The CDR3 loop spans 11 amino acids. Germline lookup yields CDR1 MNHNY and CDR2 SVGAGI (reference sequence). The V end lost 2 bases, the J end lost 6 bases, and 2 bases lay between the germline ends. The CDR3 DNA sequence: TGTGCCAGCAGTTACGCCAATGAGCAGTTCTTC. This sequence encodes CASSYANEQFF.

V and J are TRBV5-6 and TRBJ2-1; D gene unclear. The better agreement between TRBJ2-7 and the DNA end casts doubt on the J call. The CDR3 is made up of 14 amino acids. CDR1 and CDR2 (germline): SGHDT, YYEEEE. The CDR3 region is CASSLWYRHYEQYF. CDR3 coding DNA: TGTGCCAGCAGCTTGTGGTACAGACATTACGAGCAGTACTTC.

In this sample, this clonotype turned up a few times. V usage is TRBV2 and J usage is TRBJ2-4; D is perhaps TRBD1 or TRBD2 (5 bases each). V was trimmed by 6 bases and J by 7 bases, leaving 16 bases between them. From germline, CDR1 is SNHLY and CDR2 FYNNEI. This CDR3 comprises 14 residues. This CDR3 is CASRDTLGDNIQYF. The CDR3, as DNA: TGTGCCAGCAGGGACACTTTGGGGGATAACATTCAGTACTTC.

CDR3 region: CAISVMENQPQHF. CDR3 DNA: TGTGCCATCAGCGTCATGGAAAATCAGCCCCAGCATTTT. V usage is TRBV10-3 and J usage is TRBJ1-5; D remains ambiguous. The CDR3 runs 13 residues. Germline-derived CDR1 and CDR2 are ENHRY and SYGVKD. Trimming stripped 6 bases from V and 4 bases from J, with 10 bases between.

This CDR3 is CSARETEQETQYF. The DNA for the CDR3 is TGCAGTGCTAGAGAGACCGAGCAAGAGACCCAGTACTTC. The chain recombines TRBV20-1 with TRBJ2-5, with D uncertain. The germline gives CDR1 DFQATT, CDR2 SNEGSKA (reference sequence). Trimming pared 0 bases from V and 2 bases from J, leaving 7 bases between. This CDR3 is built from 13 residues.

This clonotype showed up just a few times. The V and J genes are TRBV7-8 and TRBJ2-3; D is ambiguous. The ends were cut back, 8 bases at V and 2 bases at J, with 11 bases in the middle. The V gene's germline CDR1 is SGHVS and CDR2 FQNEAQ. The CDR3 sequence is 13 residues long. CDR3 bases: TGTGCCAGCGAATGGCTAGACACAGATACGCAGTATTTT. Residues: CASEWLDTDTQYF.

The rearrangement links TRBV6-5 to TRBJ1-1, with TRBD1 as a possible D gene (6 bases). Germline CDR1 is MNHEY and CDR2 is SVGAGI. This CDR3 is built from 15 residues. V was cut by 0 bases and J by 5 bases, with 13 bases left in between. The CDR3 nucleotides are TGTGCCAGCAGTTACTCGGCCAGGGGTAAAACTGAAGCTTTCTTT. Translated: CASSYSARGKTEAFF.

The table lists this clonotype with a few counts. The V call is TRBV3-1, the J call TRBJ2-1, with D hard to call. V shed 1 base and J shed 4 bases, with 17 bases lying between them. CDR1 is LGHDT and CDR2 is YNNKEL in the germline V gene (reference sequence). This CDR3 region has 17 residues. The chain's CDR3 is CASSQVWQMGRYNEQFF. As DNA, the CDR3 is TGTGCCAGCAGCCAAGTGTGGCAGATGGGTCGATACAATGAGCAGTTCTTC.

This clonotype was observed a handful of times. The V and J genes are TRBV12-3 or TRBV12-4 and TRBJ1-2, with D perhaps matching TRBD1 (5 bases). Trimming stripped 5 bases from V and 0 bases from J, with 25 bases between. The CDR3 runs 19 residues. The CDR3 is CASSLTPAGMWEANYGYTF. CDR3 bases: TGTGCCAGCAGTCTTACTCCAGCAGGGATGTGGGAAGCTAACTATGGCTACACCTTC.

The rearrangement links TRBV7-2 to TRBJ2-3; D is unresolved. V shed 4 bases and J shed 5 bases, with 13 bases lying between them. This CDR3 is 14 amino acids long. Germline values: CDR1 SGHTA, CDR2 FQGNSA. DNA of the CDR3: TGTGCCAGCAGCTCGGCCCTCACGGGAGATACGCAGTATTTT. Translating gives CASSSALTGDTQYF.

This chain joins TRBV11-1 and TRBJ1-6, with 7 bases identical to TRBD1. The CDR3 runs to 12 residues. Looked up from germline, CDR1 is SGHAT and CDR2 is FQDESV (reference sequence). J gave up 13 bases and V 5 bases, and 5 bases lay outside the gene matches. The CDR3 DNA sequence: TGTGCCAGCAGCAACGACAGGGCTCCCCTCCACTTT. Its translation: CASSNDRAPLHF.

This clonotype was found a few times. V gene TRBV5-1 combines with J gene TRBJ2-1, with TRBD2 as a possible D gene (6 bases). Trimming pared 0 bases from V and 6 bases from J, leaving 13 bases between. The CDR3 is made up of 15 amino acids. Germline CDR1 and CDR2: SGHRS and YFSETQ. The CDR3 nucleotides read TGCGCCAGCAGCTTGGTTAGCGGAGATCCCAATGAGCAGTTCTTC. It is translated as CASSLVSGDPNEQFF. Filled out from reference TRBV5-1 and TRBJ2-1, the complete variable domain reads KAGVTQTPRYLIKTRGQQVTLSCSPISGHRSVSWYQQTPGQGLQFLFEYFSETQRNKGNFPGRFSGRQFSNSRSEMNVSTLELGDSALYLCASSLVSGDPNEQFFGPGTRLTVL.

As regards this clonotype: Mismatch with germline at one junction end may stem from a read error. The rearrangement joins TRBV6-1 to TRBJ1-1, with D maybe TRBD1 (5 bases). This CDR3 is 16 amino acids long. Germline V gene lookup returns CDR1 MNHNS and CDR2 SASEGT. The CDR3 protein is CAGSPFAGRLNTEAFF. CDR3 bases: TGTGCCGGCAGCCCATTCGCGGGACGGCTGAACACTGAAGCTTTCTTT.

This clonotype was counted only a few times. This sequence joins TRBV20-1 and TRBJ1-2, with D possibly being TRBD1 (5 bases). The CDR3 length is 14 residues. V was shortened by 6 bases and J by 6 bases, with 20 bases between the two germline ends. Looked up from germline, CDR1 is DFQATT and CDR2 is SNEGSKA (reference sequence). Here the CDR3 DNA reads TGCAGTGCCGCCCCCCACAGGAGACTAAATGGCTACACCTTC. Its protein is CSAAPHRRLNGYTF.

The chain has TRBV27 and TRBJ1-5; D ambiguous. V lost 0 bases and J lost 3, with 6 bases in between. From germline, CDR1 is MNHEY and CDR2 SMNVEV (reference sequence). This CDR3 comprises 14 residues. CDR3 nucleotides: TGTGCCAGCAGTTTATCGGTCGCCAATCAGCCCCAGCATTTT. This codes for CASSLSVANQPQHF.

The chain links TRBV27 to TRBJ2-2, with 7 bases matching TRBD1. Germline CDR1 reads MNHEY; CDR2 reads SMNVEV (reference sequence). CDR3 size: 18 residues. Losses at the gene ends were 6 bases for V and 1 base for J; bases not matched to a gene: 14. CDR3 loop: CASSPRQLGGLNTGELFF. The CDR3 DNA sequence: TGTGCCAGCAGCCCCCGACAGCTAGGGGGCTTGAACACCGGGGAGCTGTTTTTT.

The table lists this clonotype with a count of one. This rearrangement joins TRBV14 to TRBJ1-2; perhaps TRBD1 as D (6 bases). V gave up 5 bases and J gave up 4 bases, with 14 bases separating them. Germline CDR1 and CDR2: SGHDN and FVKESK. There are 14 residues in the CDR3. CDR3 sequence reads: CASSFTGHPYGYTF. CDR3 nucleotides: TGTGCCAGCAGCTTTACGGGACACCCCTATGGCTACACCTTC.

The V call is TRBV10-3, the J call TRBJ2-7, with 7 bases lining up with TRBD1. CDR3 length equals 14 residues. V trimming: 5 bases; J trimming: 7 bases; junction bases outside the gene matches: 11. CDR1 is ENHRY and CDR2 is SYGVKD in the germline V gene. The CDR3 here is CAISRQGSDGEQYF. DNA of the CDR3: TGTGCCATCAGTAGACAGGGCTCGGATGGGGAGCAGTACTTC.

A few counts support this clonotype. CDR3 region: CASSPRDSLACEQYF. CDR3 DNA: TGCGCCAGCAGCCCTAGGGACAGCCTGGCCTGCGAGCAGTACTTC. The chain is built from TRBV5-1 and TRBJ2-7; 7 nucleotides line up with TRBD1. Germline V gene sequence: CDR1 SGHRS, CDR2 YFSETQ. The CDR3 sequence is 15 residues long. The V segment lost 4 bases and the J segment 6 bases; nucleotides outside the gene matches: 13.

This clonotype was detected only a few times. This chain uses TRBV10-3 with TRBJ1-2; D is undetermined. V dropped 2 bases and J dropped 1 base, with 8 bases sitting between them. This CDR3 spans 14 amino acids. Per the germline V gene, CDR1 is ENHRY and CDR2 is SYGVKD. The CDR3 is CAISEQRNNYGYTF. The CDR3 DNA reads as TGTGCCATCAGTGAGCAGCGTAATAACTATGGCTACACCTTC.

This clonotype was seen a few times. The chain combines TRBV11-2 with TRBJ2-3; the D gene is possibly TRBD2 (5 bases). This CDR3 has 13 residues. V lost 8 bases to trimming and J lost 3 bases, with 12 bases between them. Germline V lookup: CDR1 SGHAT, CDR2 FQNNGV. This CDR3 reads CASHKWETDTQYF. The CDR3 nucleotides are TGTGCCAGCCACAAATGGGAGACAGATACGCAGTATTTT. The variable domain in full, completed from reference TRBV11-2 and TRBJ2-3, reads EAGVAQSPRYKIIEKRQSVAFWCNPISGHATLYWYQQILGQGPKLLIQFQNNGVVDDSQLPKDRFSAERLKGVDSTLKIQPAKLEDSAVYLCASHKWETDTQYFGPGTRLTVL.